The T cell receptor (beta chain) under discussion was sequenced for a study of Ad26.COV2.S vaccination and SARS-CoV-2 variants. The wider study: Intramuscular Ad26.COV2.S doses were given once or twice, 56 days apart.

This clone was observed a single time. Antigen: not known. Clones were read by immunoSEQ multiplex PCR, and TCRdb kept only the in-frame ones, dropping some. Of a few hundred thousand clones in the sample, less than 95% are singletons; the top ten hold less than 5.5%. Study findings and constraints: It is possible that the TCR breadth and depth analyses underestimated the total T cell responses.

The treatment is: around 19 received Ad26.COV2.S at low or high dose, single or two shots; roughly five received placebo; per-sample allocation not given. Each sample was drawn 63 days after the first injection (of vaccine or placebo). In Boston, the donor was an adult between 18-55 years of age. Its platform was an Ad26 vector, and its expressed antigen was Wuhan-strain SARS-CoV-2 spike. Material: peripheral blood, obtained in a trial of Ad26.COV2.S vaccine versus placebo. This receptor was identified in a person between 18 and 65 years old who received the Ad26.COV2.S COVID-19 vaccine or a placebo.

The chain's CDR3 is CASSQEQIAGYNEQFF. The CDR3 coding sequence is TGTGCCAGCAGCCAAGAGCAGATAGCGGGGTACAATGAGCAGTTCTTC. The genes are TRBV4-2 and TRBJ2-1, with 8 bases identical to TRBD2. V shed 0 bases, J shed 4 bases, and the junction held 5 bases outside the gene matches. Germline-derived CDR1 and CDR2 are LGHNA and YNFKEQ. CDR3 length equals 16 residues.